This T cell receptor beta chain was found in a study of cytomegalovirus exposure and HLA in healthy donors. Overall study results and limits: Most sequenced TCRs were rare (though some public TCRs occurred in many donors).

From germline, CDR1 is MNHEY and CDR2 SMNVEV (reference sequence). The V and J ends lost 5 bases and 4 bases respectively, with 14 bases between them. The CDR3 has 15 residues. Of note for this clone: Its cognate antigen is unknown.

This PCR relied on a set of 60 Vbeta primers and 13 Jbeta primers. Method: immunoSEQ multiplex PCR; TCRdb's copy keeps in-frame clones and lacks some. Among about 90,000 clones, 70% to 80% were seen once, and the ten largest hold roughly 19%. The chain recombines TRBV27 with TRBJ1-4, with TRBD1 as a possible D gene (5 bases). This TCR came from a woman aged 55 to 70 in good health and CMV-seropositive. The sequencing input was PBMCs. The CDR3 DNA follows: TGTGCCAGCAGTCCTGAGACAGCCTTTAATGAAAAACTGTTTTTT. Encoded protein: CASSPETAFNEKLFF.